Here is one TCR beta chain with its context. The CDR3 covers 16 residues. The germline CDR1 and CDR2 sequences are GTSNPN and SVGIG (reference sequence). V shed 0 bases and J shed 1 base, with 13 bases lying between them. This record belongs to a study of blood T cell repertoires in COVID-19. Looking at the study overall: The origin of the acute and convalescent COVID-19 samples was the United States, Italy and Spain. PBMCs, B-cell-depleted T cells, or T cells provided the cDNA or gDNA that made up the material.

Followed longitudinally, the Seattle patients had been enrolled during active infection. Authors' methods: Estimates of nucleated cell counts were drawn from the amplification of reference gene primers. Sequencing used immunoSEQ multiplex PCR; TCRdb keeps in-frame clones, though not all of them. That table furnishes V, J and clone size, whereas the DNA furnished D and trimming. The sample has roughly 100,000 clones, 80% to 95% seen once. V usage is TRBV30 and J usage is TRBJ1-5; the D gene is possibly TRBD1 (5 bases). The clonotype was recovered from a woman aged 45-60 years with COVID-19, enrolled during active disease. What was sequenced was peripheral blood. CDR3 coding DNA: TGTGCCTGGAGTGTACCTGGGGCGAGAAGCAATCAGCCCCAGCATTTT. This translates into CAWSVPGARSNQPQHF.